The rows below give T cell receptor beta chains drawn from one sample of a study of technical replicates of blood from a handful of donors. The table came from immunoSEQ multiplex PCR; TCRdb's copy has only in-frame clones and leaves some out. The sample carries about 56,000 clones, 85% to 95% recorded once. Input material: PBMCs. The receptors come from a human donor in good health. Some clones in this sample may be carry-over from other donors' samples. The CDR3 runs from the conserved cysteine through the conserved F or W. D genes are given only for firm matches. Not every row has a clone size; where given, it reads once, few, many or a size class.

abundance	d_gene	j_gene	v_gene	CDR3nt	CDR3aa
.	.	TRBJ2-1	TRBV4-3	TGCGCCAGCAGCCTACATATAGGGGGAGGGAGTCCTAATATGAATGAGCAGTTCTTC	CASSLHIGGGSPNMNEQFF
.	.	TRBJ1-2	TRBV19	TGTGCCAGTAGTTCAACCCTCCGGGATCTCCTCTATGGCTACACCTTC	CASSSTLRDLLYGYTF
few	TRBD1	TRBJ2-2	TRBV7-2	TGTGCCAGCAGCTTACGGACAGGGAGGATAACCGGGGAGCTGTTTTTT	CASSLRTGRITGELFF
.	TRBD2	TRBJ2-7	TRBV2	TGTGCCGGAAGGGGAGCGGGACTAGCGGGGGGGAGCTCCTACGAGCAGTACTTC	CAGRGAGLAGGSSYEQYF
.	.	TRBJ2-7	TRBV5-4	TGTGCCAGCAGCTCATCACCTACGGGACACGGGTACGAGCAGTACTTC	CASSSSPTGHGYEQYF
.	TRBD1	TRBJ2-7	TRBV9	TGTGCCAGCAGCCTCCGGACAGGGCTTCCCTACGAGCAGTACTTC	CASSLRTGLPYEQYF
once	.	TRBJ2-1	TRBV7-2	TGTGCCAGCAGCTTAGTCTCCCCCTCCTACAATGAGCAGTTCTTC	CASSLVSPSYNEQFF
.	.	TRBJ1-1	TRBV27	TGTGCCAGCAGTTCGGGGACTGAAGCTTTCTTT	CASSSGTEAFF
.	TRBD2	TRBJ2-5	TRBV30	TGTGCCTGGACGAGGGGACTTACCCCTAGCGGGAGGGGGGAGTCCCAGTACTTC	CAWTRGLTPSGRGESQYF
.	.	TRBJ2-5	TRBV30	TGTGCCTGGACCCTCCATGGAGGGGTCCAAGAGACCCAGTACTTC	CAWTLHGGVQETQYF
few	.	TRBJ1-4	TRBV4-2	TGTGCCAGCAGCCAAGAGGGTAATGGACTGTGGGAACTGTTTTTT	CASSQEGNGLWELFF
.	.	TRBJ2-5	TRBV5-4	TGTGCCAGCAGCTTAGGAGGGGGCGTATCAGAGACCCAGTACTTC	CASSLGGGVSETQYF
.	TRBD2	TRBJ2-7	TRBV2	TGTGCCAGCCAATCGGGGGGATTGACCTACGAGCAGTACTTC	CASQSGGLTYEQYF
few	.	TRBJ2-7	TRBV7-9	TGTGCCAGCAGCTTCCCAGGACTGAGCTCCTACGAGCAGTACTTC	CASSFPGLSSYEQYF
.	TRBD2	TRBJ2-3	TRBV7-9	TGTGCCAGCAGCCGAGGTCGACTAGCGGGATCAGATACGCAGTATTTT	CASSRGRLAGSDTQYF
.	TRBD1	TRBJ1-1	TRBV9	TGTGCCAGCAGCGCAGAAGGGACAGGTGCGAACACTGAAGCTTTCTTT	CASSAEGTGANTEAFF
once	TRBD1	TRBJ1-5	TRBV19	TGTGCCAGCGGAACAGGGGAGGCGATCCGTCAGCCCCAGCATTTT	CASGTGEAIRQPQHF
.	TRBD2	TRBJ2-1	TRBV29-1	TGCAGCGTTCTCCTAGCGGGAGGGCCCTACAATGAGCAGTTCTTC	CSVLLAGGPYNEQFF
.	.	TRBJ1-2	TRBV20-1	TGCAGTGTTCCAGGGTTTTATGGCTACACCTTC	CSVPGFYGYTF
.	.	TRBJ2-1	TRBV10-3	TGTGCCATCAGTGAAGGGGAAGGGTTGCGACTTGAGCAGTTCTTC	CAISEGEGLRLEQFF
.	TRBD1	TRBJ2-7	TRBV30	TGTGCCTGGATTAGACAGGGGGCCTACGAGCAGTACTTC	CAWIRQGAYEQYF
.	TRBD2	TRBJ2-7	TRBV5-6	TGTGCCAGCAGCTCGCTGGATATTTATAGCGGGCAATCCTACGAGCAGTACTTC	CASSSLDIYSGQSYEQYF
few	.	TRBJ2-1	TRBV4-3	TGCGCCAGCAGCCAGAGTTTGACAGCCAGCTCCTACAATGAGCAGTTCTTC	CASSQSLTASSYNEQFF
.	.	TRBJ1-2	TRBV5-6	TGTGCCAGCAGCCCCGCCGGGAGTCGGCCTTTGTCGGATGGCTACACCTTC	CASSPAGSRPLSDGYTF
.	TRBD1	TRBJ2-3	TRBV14	TGTGCCAGCAGCCAAGGCTACTCCCCTCGACAGGGTGGCCGCCATACGCAGTATTTT	CASSQGYSPRQGGRHTQYF
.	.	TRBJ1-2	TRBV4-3	TGCGCCAGCAGCCAAGACTTTATTTCCAACTATGGCTACACCTTC	CASSQDFISNYGYTF
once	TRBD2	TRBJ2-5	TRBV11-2	TGTGCCAGCAGCTTAGACGGGAGGGGCCGGGGAGAGACCCAGTACTTC	CASSLDGRGRGETQYF
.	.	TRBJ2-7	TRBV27	TGTGCCAGCAGTCCGGGCCGCGGGTTCGAGCAGTACTTC	CASSPGRGFEQYF
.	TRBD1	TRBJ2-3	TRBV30	TGTGCCTGGAGTGTTGGGACAGACGGAGATACGCAGTATTTT	CAWSVGTDGDTQYF
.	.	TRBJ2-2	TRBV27	TGTGCCAGACCTAATGGCACCGGGGAGCTGTTTTTT	CARPNGTGELFF
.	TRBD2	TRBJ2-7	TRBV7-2	TGTGCCAGCAGCATGCGGGAGGGCCCCTACGAGCAGTACTTC	CASSMREGPYEQYF
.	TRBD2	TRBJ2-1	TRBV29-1	TGCAGCGTTGATGCGGGAGGGCCTTCCAATGAGCAGTTCTTC	CSVDAGGPSNEQFF
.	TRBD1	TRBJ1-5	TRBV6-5	TGTGCCAGCAGTTTAAACAGGGGTTTTTCCCCCCAGCATTTT	CASSLNRGFSPQHF
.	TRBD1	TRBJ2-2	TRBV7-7	TGTGCCAGCAGCTCGACAGGGCGGACCGGGGAGCTGTTTTTT	CASSSTGRTGELFF
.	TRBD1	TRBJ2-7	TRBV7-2	TGTGCCAGCAGCACCGGGACAGGCTCCTACGAGCAGTACTTC	CASSTGTGSYEQYF
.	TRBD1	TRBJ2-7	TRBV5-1	TGCGCCAGCAGCCGTGGACAGGGGGCTTACGAGCAGTACTTC	CASSRGQGAYEQYF
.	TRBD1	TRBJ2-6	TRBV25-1	TGTGCCAGCAGTGTCAGGGGGCGAGCTGGGGCCAACGTCCTGACTTTC	CASSVRGRAGANVLTF
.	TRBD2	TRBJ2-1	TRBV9	TGTGCCAGCAGCGTAGTTGGCGGGGGTGAGCAGTTCTTC	CASSVVGGGEQFF
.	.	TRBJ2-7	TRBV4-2	TGTGCCAGCAGCCAAGTCGGTCAGCGTCGGTCCTACGAGCAGTACTTC	CASSQVGQRRSYEQYF
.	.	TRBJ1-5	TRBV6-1	TGTGCCAGCAGTGAAGAGAGTCTTAGCAATCAGCCCCAGCATTTT	CASSEESLSNQPQHF
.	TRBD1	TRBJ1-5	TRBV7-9	TGTGCCAGCAGCCCGGGGCGGGACAGGGGCAATCAGCCCCAGCATTTT	CASSPGRDRGNQPQHF
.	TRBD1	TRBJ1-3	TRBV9	TGTGCCAGCAGCGTAGCTCAGACAGGGCACTCTGGAAACACCATATATTTT	CASSVAQTGHSGNTIYF
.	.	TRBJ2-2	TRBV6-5	TGTGCCAGCACTCACTTGACCGGGGAGCTGTTTTTT	CASTHLTGELFF
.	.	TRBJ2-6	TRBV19	TGTGCCAGTAGTGTAGCCACAGGAACTGGGGCCAACGTCCTGACTTTC	CASSVATGTGANVLTF
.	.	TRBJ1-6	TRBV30	TGTGCCTGGGATGTGAGCAGGGTCCGTTCACCCCTCCACTTT	CAWDVSRVRSPLHF
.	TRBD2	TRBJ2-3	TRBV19	TGTGCCAGTGGTGGGGGGGGACTCACAGATACGCAGTATTTT	CASGGGGLTDTQYF
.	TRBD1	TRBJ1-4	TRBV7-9	TGTGCCAGCAGCTTAGACAGGGGGCGTGAAAAACTGTTTTTT	CASSLDRGREKLFF
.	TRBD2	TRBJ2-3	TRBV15	TGTGCCGCCTCCTCCCTGGGGGGAGGGCCAGGCACAGATACGCAGTATTTT	CAASSLGGGPGTDTQYF
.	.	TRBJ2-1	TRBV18	TGTGCCAGCTCACCAGCTGGGGCCAATGAGCAGTTCTTC	CASSPAGANEQFF
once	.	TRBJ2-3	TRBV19	TGTGCCAGTAGACCCGCGGGCACAGATACGCAGTATTTT	CASRPAGTDTQYF
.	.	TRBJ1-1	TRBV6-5	TGTGCCAGCAGTTCACCCCGCCGCGGGAACACTGAAGCTTTCTTT	CASSSPRRGNTEAFF